This T cell receptor (beta chain) derives from a study of blood T cell repertoires in COVID-19. The CDR3 has 17 amino acids. Unmatched junction bases numbered 6, after V lost 5 bases and J lost 2 bases. Germline CDR1 and CDR2: MNHNY and SVGAGI (reference sequence). Sequencing was performed with immunoSEQ multiplex PCR; in TCRdb, only in-frame clones are kept and a portion is missing. The sample holds around 200,000 clones, about four fifths seen once. Sequenced input: peripheral blood. This clonotype originated in a woman aged 40 to 49 with COVID-19, enrolled during active disease. The rearrangement joins TRBV6-6 to TRBJ2-5, with 15 bases fitting TRBD2. CDR3 DNA: TGTGCCAGCAGTCACGGACTAGCGGGGGGGTTACAAGAGACCCAGTACTTC. Its translation: CASSHGLAGGLQETQYF.